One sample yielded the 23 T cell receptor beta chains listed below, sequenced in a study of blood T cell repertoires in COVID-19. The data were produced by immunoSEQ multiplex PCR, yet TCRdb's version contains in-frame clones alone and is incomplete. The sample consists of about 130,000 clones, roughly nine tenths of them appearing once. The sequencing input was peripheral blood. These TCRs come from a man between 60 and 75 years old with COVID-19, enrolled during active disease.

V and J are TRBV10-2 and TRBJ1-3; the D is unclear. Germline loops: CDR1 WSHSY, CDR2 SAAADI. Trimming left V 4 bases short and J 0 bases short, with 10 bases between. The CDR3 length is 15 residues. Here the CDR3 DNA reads TGCGCCAGCAGTGCTTCGAGAAACTCTGGAAACACCATATATTTT. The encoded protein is CASSASRNSGNTIYF.

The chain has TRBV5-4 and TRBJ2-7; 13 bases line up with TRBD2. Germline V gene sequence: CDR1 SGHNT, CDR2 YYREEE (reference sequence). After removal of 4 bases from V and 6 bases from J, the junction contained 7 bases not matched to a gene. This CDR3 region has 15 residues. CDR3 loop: CASSGGLAGVSEQYF. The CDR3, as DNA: TGTGCCAGCAGCGGAGGACTAGCGGGAGTGAGCGAGCAGTACTTC.

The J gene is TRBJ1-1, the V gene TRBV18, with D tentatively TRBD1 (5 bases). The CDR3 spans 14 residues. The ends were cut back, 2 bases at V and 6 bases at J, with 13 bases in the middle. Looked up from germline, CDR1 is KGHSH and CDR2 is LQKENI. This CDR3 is CASSPGGGVAEAFF. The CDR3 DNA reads TGTGCCAGCTCACCAGGGGGGGGAGTTGCTGAAGCTTTCTTT.

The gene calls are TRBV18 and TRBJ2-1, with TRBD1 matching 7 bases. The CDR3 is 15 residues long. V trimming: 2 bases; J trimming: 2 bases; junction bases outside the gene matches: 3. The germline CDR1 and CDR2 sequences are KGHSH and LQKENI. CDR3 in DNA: TGTGCCAGCTCACCAACAGGGGAAACCTACAATGAGCAGTTCTTC. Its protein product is CASSPTGETYNEQFF. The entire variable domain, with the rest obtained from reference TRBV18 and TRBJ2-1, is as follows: NAGVMQNPRHLVRRRGQEARLRCSPMKGHSHVYWYRQLPEEGLKFMVYLQKENIIDESGMPKERFSAEFPKEGPSILRIQQVVRGDSAAYFCASSPTGETYNEQFFGPGTRLTVL.

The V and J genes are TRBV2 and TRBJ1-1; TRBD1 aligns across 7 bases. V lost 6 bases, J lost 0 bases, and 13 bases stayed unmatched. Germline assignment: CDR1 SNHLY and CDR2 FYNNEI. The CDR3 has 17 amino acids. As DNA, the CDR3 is TGTGCCAGCAGCGACGATTTACCGGGACAGCTGAACACTGAAGCTTTCTTT. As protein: CASSDDLPGQLNTEAFF. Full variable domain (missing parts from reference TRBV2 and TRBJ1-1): EPEVTQTPSHQVTQMGQEVILRCVPISNHLYFYWYRQILGQKVEFLVSFYNNEISEKSEIFDDQFSVERPDGSNFTLKIRSTKLEDSAMYFCASSDDLPGQLNTEAFFGQGTRLTVV.

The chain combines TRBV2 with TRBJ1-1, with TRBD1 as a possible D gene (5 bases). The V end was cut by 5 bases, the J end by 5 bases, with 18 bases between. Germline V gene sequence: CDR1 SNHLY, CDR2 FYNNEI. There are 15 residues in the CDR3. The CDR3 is CASSPSAGWGTEAFF. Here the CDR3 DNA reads TGTGCCAGCAGTCCTAGCGCGGGATGGGGGACTGAAGCTTTCTTT. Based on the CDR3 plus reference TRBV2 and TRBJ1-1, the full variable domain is EPEVTQTPSHQVTQMGQEVILRCVPISNHLYFYWYRQILGQKVEFLVSFYNNEISEKSEIFDDQFSVERPDGSNFTLKIRSTKLEDSAMYFCASSPSAGWGTEAFFGQGTRLTVV.

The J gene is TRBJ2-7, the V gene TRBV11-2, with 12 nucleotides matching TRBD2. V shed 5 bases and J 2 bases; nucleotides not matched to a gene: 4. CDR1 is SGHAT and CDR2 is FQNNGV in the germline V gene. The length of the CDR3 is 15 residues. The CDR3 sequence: CASSTTSGRTYEQYF. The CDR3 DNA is TGTGCCAGCAGCACGACTAGCGGGAGAACCTACGAGCAGTACTTC.

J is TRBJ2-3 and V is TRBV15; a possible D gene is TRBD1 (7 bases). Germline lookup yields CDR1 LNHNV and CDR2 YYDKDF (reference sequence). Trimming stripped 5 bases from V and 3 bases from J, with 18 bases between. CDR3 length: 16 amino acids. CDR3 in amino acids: CATSVLDRDSTDTQYF. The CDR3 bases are TGTGCCACCAGCGTTCTTGACAGGGACTCGACAGATACGCAGTATTTT. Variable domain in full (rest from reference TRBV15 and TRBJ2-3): DAMVIQNPRYQVTQFGKPVTLSCSQTLNHNVMYWYQQKSSQAPKLLFHYYDKDFNNEADTPDNFQSRRPNTSFCFLDIRSPGLGDTAMYLCATSVLDRDSTDTQYFGPGTRLTVL.

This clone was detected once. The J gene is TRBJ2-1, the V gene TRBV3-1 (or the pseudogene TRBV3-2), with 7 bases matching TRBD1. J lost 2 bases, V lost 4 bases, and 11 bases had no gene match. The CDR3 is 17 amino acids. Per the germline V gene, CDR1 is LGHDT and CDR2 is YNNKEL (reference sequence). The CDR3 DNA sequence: TGTGCCAGCAGCCTTTTTTTCGGGACAGATACCTACAATGAGCAGTTCTTC. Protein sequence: CASSLFFGTDTYNEQFF.

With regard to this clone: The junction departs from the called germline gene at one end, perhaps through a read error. CDR3 in amino acids: CASSYETGGGHTF. The DNA of the CDR3 is TGTGCCAGCAGTTACGAGACAGGGGGTGGCCACACCTTC. V is TRBV6-5 and J is TRBJ1-2, with TRBD1 matching 9 bases. Germline loops: CDR1 MNHEY, CDR2 SVGAGI. This CDR3 region has 13 residues.

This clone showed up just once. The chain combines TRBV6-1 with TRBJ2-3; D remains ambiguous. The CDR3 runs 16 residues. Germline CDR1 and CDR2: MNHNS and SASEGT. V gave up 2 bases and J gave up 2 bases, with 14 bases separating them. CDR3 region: CASSEISGGPTDTQYF. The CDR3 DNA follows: TGTGCCAGCAGTGAAATTAGTGGCGGTCCCACAGATACGCAGTATTTT.

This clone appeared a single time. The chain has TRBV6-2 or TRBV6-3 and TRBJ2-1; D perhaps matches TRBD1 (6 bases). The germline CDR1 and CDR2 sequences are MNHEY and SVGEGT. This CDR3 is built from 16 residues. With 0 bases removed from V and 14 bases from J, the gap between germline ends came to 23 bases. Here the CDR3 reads CASSYSSKGEIAWKFF. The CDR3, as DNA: TGTGCCAGCAGTTACTCCTCCAAGGGGGAGATAGCTTGGAAGTTCTTC.

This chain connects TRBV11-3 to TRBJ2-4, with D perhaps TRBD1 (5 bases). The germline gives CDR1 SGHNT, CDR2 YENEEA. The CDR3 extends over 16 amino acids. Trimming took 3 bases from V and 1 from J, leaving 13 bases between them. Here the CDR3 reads CASSFGQGLAKNIQYF. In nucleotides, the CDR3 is TGTGCCAGCAGCTTCGGCCAGGGCCTTGCCAAAAACATTCAGTACTTC. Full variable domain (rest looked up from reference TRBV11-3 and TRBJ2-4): EAGVVQSPRYKIIEKKQPVAFWCNPISGHNTLYWYLQNLGQGPELLIRYENEEAVDDSQLPKDRFSAERLKGVDSTLKIQPAELGDSAVYLCASSFGQGLAKNIQYFGAGTRLSVL.

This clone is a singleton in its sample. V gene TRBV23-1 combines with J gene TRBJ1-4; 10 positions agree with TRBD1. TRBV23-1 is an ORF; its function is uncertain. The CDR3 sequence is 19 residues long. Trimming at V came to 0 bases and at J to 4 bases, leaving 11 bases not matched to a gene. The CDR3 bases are TGCGCCAGCAGTCAATCCAGGGACAGGGGTCCTGGGGTTAATGAAAAACTGTTTTTT. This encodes CASSQSRDRGPGVNEKLFF.

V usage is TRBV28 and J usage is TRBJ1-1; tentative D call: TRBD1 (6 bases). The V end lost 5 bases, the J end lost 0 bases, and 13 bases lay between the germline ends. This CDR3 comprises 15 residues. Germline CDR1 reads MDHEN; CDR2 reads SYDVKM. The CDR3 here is CASSTPGALNTEAFF. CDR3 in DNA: TGTGCCAGCAGTACACCAGGGGCCCTGAACACTGAAGCTTTCTTT.

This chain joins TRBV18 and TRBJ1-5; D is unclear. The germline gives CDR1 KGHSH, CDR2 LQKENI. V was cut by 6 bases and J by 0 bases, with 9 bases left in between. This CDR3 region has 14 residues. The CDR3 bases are TGTGCCAGCTCCCCCCAGGATAGCAATCAGCCCCAGCATTTT. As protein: CASSPQDSNQPQHF. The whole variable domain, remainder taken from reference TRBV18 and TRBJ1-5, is NAGVMQNPRHLVRRRGQEARLRCSPMKGHSHVYWYRQLPEEGLKFMVYLQKENIIDESGMPKERFSAEFPKEGPSILRIQQVVRGDSAAYFCASSPQDSNQPQHFGDGTRLSIL.

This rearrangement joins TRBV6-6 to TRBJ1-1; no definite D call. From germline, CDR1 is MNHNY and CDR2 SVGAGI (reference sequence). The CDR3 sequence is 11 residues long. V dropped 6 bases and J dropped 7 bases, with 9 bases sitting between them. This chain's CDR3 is CASSQTSEAFF. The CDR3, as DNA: TGTGCCAGCAGCCAAACCAGTGAAGCTTTCTTT.

The CDR3 reads CASSLGGWEKLFF. The CDR3, as DNA: TGTGCCAGCAGTTTAGGGGGGTGGGAAAAACTGTTTTTT. The chain is built from TRBV28 and TRBJ1-4; tentatively, D is TRBD1 (5 bases). The CDR3 is made up of 13 amino acids. Between the trimmed V and J ends, which lost 2 bases and 8 bases, there was a span of 9 bases. CDR1 and CDR2 (germline): MDHEN, SYDVKM.

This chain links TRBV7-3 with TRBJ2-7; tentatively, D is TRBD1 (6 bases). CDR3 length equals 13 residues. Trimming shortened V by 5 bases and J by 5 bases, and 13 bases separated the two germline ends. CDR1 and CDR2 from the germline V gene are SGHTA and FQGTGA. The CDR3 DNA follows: TGTGCCAGCAGCCCGCAGGGGTCCAACGAGCAGTACTTC. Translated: CASSPQGSNEQYF.

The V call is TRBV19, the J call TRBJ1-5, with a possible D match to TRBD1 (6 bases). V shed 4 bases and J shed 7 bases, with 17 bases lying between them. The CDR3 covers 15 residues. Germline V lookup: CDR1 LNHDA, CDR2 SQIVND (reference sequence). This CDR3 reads CASSTLGRGGQPQHF. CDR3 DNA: TGTGCCAGTAGTACCCTGGGCAGGGGAGGGCAGCCCCAGCATTTT.

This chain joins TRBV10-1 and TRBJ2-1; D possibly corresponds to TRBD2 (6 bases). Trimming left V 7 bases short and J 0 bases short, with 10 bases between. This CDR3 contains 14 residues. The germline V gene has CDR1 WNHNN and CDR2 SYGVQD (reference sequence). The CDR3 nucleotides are TGCGCCAGCAACCCCGGGGGCTCCTACAATGAGCAGTTCTTC. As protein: CASNPGGSYNEQFF.

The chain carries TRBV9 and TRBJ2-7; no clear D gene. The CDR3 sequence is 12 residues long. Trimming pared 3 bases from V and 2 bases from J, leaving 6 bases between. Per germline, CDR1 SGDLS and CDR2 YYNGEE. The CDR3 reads CASSAAAYEQYF. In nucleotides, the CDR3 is TGTGCCAGCAGCGCCGCGGCCTACGAGCAGTACTTC.

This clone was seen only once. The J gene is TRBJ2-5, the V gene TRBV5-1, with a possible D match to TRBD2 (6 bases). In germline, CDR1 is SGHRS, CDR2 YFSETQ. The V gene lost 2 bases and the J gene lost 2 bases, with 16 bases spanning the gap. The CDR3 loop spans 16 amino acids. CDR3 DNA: TGCGCCAGCAGCTTCCTCGCAGGTGGGGGGCAAGAGACCCAGTACTTC. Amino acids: CASSFLAGGGQETQYF.